This is a list of T cell receptor beta chains from one sample in a study of beta chain features in type 1 diabetes. The assay was immunoSEQ multiplex PCR, and TCRdb's table has in-frame clones only and misses some. The table includes 400,000 to 450,000 clones, approximately 15% detected once. Sequencing was done on a sample of naive CD4+ T cells from blood. These receptors all come from a man aged 30 to 39 in good health. Each CDR3 is given with its conserved first and last residue. A D gene is named only where the DNA matches it firmly. Some rows mark clone size as missing; the rest say once, few, many or name a class of expanded clone.

j_call d_call clone_size v_call cdr3_aa cdr3_nt
TRBJ2-1 TRBD1 NA TRBV7-9 CASSLTGQGADEQFF TGTGCCAGCAGCTTAACGGGACAGGGGGCTGATGAGCAGTTCTTC
TRBJ2-7 NA few TRBV4-3 CASSQAKSATYEQYF TGCGCCAGCAGCCAAGCCAAGTCTGCTACCTACGAGCAGTACTTC
TRBJ2-3 NA NA TRBV7-2 CASSLAGRTDTQYF TGTGCCAGCAGCTTAGCGGGCCGCACAGATACGCAGTATTTT
TRBJ2-5 NA few TRBV4-1 CASSQEGTERLRQETQYF TGCGCCAGCAGCCAAGAGGGGACGGAGCGTCTGCGGCAAGAGACCCAGTACTTC
TRBJ2-1 TRBD2 NA TRBV30 CAWRLLGPSGRNRWSYNEQFF TGTGCCTGGAGACTTCTGGGGCCTAGCGGGAGGAATAGGTGGTCCTACAATGAGCAGTTCTTC
TRBJ1-1 TRBD1 NA TRBV4-2 CASRPGQAMNTEAFF TGTGCCAGCAGACCTGGACAGGCGATGAACACTGAAGCTTTCTTT
TRBJ2-5 NA NA TRBV14 CASSRGDGVRWTQYF TGTGCCAGCAGCCGGGGGGACGGCGTTCGGTGGACCCAGTACTTC
TRBJ2-7 NA NA TRBV4-1 CASSLGPGPFSYEQYF TGCGCCAGCAGCCTAGGACCGGGACCTTTCTCCTACGAGCAGTACTTC
TRBJ1-2 NA NA TRBV21-1 CASSSQPDYGYTF TGTGCCAGCAGCAGCCAGCCTGACTATGGCTACACCTTC
TRBJ2-2 NA few TRBV10-3 CAISDSADTGELFF TGTGCCATCAGTGATTCGGCGGACACCGGGGAGCTGTTTTTT
TRBJ1-2 NA many TRBV29-1 CSVASVNYGYTF TGCAGCGTTGCCTCGGTGAACTATGGCTACACCTTC
TRBJ2-1 TRBD2 NA TRBV15 CATSRDVGSGRALDNEQFF TGTGCCACCAGCAGAGATGTCGGGAGCGGGAGGGCCTTGGACAATGAGCAGTTCTTC
TRBJ2-1 NA NA TRBV30 CAWSVHEKQFF TGTGCCTGGAGTGTACATGAAAAGCAGTTCTTC
TRBJ1-6 TRBD1 NA TRBV4-1 CASSLGQGADSPLHF TGCGCCAGCAGCCTGGGACAGGGCGCTGATTCACCCCTCCACTTT
TRBJ2-5 NA few TRBV30 CAWSRKETQYF TGTGCCTGGAGTCGGAAGGAGACCCAGTACTTC
TRBJ1-2 NA NA TRBV7-2 CASSLDAGTYTF TGTGCCAGCAGCTTGGACGCGGGGACCTACACCTTC
TRBJ2-7 NA NA TRBV18 CASSPRQVSSYEQYF TGTGCCAGCTCACCCCGACAGGTCAGCTCCTACGAGCAGTACTTC
TRBJ1-2 NA few TRBV10-3 CAISPWPSLDGYTF TGTGCCATCAGTCCGTGGCCATCCCTTGATGGCTACACCTTC
TRBJ2-3 NA few TRBV18 CASSPVQRGTDTQYF TGTGCCAGCTCACCAGTCCAGCGAGGGACAGATACGCAGTATTTT
TRBJ2-3 NA NA TRBV7-8 CASSLPHRHAGTDTQYF TGTGCCAGCAGCCTACCACACAGGCATGCAGGCACAGATACGCAGTATTTT
TRBJ1-1 TRBD1 few TRBV29-1 CSVDRVGTNTEAFF TGCAGCGTGGACAGGGTCGGAACTAACACTGAAGCTTTCTTT
TRBJ2-1 TRBD2 few TRBV4-3 CASSQVGTSSLSEQFF TGCGCCAGCAGCCAAGTAGGGACTAGCTCGCTGAGTGAGCAGTTCTTC
TRBJ2-5 NA NA TRBV7-9 CASSLEGAVLQETQYF TGTGCCAGCAGCTTAGAAGGAGCGGTACTCCAAGAGACCCAGTACTTC
TRBJ2-5 NA NA TRBV18 CASSPREVRQETQYF TGTGCCAGCTCACCACGGGAGGTTCGGCAAGAGACCCAGTACTTC
TRBJ1-2 NA few TRBV20-1 CSARDRYGYTF TGCAGTGCTAGAGACCGCTATGGCTACACCTTC
TRBJ1-2 NA few TRBV11-2 CASSLIPMNYGYTF TGTGCCAGCAGCTTGATTCCAATGAACTATGGCTACACCTTC
TRBJ2-3 TRBD1 few TRBV7-9 CASSYWDRADTQYF TGTGCCAGCAGCTACTGGGACAGGGCGGATACGCAGTATTTT